This T cell receptor (beta chain) was identified during a study of T cell repertoires in cytomegalovirus infection. Whole-study context: Matching HLA type, along with CMV infection, was indicated by public TCR beta signatures. Study-level results: Cumulative public TCR beta family frequency identified carriers of CMV plus the relevant HLA. Dominating the ex vivo response were TCR beta clonotypes that were CMV-specific and HLA-C-restricted.

This clonotype was observed a few times. What it recognizes is unknown. TCRdb reanalysed the reads using MiXCR and keeps one entry per CDR3 protein. Of 150,000 to 200,000 distinct CDR3 sequences in the sample, roughly 19% were seen once. The germline V gene has CDR1 MDHEN and CDR2 SYDVKM. The CDR3 loop spans 16 amino acids. V lost 4 bases to trimming and J lost 2 bases; unmatched junction nucleotides: 8. V gene TRBV28 combines with J gene TRBJ1-2; 9 bases fit TRBD1. The clonotype was recovered from a human donor in good health (CMV status not recorded). Some clones in this sample may be carry-over from other donors' samples. Sequencing input: PBMCs. CDR3 bases: TGTGCCAGCAGTTCCCCCGCCGGGACAGGGAACTATGGCTACACCTTC. Residues: CASSSPAGTGNYGYTF.